The 15 T cell receptor beta chains below come from one sample, sequenced in a study of T cells after somatic rescue of genetic block. The table came from immunoSEQ multiplex PCR; TCRdb's copy has only in-frame clones and leaves some out. The sample carries 60,000 to 75,000 clones, roughly 94% recorded once. Specimen: peripheral blood mononuclear cells (PBMCs). These receptors came from a man aged 35 to 55.

The genes are TRBV21-1 and TRBJ2-5; TRBD1, the table's D call, lacks a check against the DNA. TRBV21-1 is an annotated pseudogene. CDR3 length equals 14 residues. The CDR3 region is CASSIYRGRETQYF. The CDR3 DNA reads as TGTGCCAGCAGCATCTACAGGGGTCGAGAGACCCAGTACTTC.

This chain links TRBV15 with TRBJ2-7, with D perhaps matching TRBD1 (5 bases). In germline, CDR1 is LNHNV, CDR2 YYDKDF (reference sequence). Trimming took 3 bases from V and 5 from J, leaving 8 bases between them. There are 12 residues in the CDR3. Written as DNA, the CDR3 is TGTGCCACCAGCAGGGGGCGGAACGAGCAGTACTTC. It is translated as CATSRGRNEQYF.

This chain connects TRBV5-1 to TRBJ2-1; D gene ambiguous. This CDR3 has 13 amino acids. Per germline, CDR1 SGHRS and CDR2 YFSETQ. The V and J ends lost 0 bases and 0 bases respectively, with 1 base between them. The DNA of the CDR3 is TGCGCCAGCAGCTTGGACTCCTACAATGAGCAGTTCTTC. Translation gives CASSLDSYNEQFF.

This chain links TRBV15 with TRBJ1-5, with D possibly TRBD1 on 6 matching bases. The V gene lost 6 bases and the J gene lost 3 bases, with 12 bases spanning the gap. The CDR3 length is 14 residues. CDR1 is LNHNV and CDR2 is YYDKDF in the germline V gene (reference sequence). The CDR3 protein is CATREDRNNQPQHF. The CDR3, as DNA: TGTGCCACCAGAGAGGACAGAAACAATCAGCCCCAGCATTTT.

J is TRBJ2-7 and V is TRBV5-8, with TRBD1 matching 7 bases. Germline trimming cut 3 bases from V and 6 bases from J; bases unmatched to any gene: 3. Germline V CDR1 and CDR2: SGHTS, YDEGEE. The length of the CDR3 is 12 residues. The CDR3 region has the DNA TGTGCCAGCAGCTCCTACAGGGGCGAGCAGTACTTC. Translation gives CASSSYRGEQYF.

The chain's CDR3 is CASSLDRVHGYTF. The CDR3 coding sequence is TGCGCCAGCAGCCTCGACAGGGTCCATGGCTACACCTTC. The rearrangement joins TRBV5-1 to TRBJ1-2; 7 nucleotides agree with TRBD1. V gave up 4 bases and J gave up 6 bases; unmatched junction bases: 6. This CDR3 has 13 amino acids. Germline loops: CDR1 SGHRS, CDR2 YFSETQ.

This clone was detected once. The V gene is TRBV14, the J gene TRBJ1-6; D possibly corresponds to TRBD1 (5 bases). Germline V CDR1 and CDR2: SGHDN, FVKESK. V was trimmed by 5 bases and J by 8 bases, leaving 16 bases between them. The CDR3 covers 15 residues. The CDR3 sequence is CASSSDTFLYSPLHF. DNA for the CDR3: TGTGCCAGCAGCTCGGACACCTTCTTATATTCACCCCTCCACTTT.

This chain joins TRBV6-6 and TRBJ1-5; perhaps TRBD1 as D (5 bases). V gave up 6 bases and J gave up 2 bases, with 17 bases separating them. CDR3 size: 16 residues. CDR1 and CDR2 from the germline V gene are MNHNY and SVGAGI (reference sequence). The DNA for the CDR3 is TGTGCCAGCAGCAAGGACGGGGCGGGAGGCAATCAGCCCCAGCATTTT. Its protein product is CASSKDGAGGNQPQHF.

J is TRBJ1-5 and V is TRBV2; D not certain. Germline loops: CDR1 SNHLY, CDR2 FYNNEI. The CDR3 contains 14 residues. The V and J ends lost 8 bases and 0 bases respectively, with 11 bases between them. CDR3 DNA: TGTGCCAGCGCAGAGATGAATAGCAATCAGCCCCAGCATTTT. It encodes CASAEMNSNQPQHF.

The DNA of the CDR3 is TGTGCCTGGGGATACGGGGAAAACACTGAAGCTTTCTTT. Its protein is CAWGYGENTEAFF. The chain uses TRBV30 and TRBJ1-1; D gene uncertain. The germline V and J ends were trimmed by 5 bases and 2 bases, with 12 bases remaining between them. The V gene's germline CDR1 is GTSNPN and CDR2 SVGIG (reference sequence). CDR3 length: 13 residues. The full variable domain, in which reference TRBV30 and TRBJ1-1 provide the parts outside the CDR3, is SQTIHQWPATLVQPVGSPLSLECTVEGTSNPNLYWYRQAAGRGLQLLFYSVGIGQISSEVPQNLSASRPQDRQFILSSKKLLLSDSGFYLCAWGYGENTEAFFGQGTRLTVV.

The V gene is TRBV14, the J gene TRBJ2-7; perhaps TRBD2 as D (5 bases). CDR1 is SGHDN, CDR2 FVKESK, per germline. Trimming left V 3 bases short and J 7 bases short, with 19 bases between. The CDR3 length is 15 residues. This chain's CDR3 is CASSQLNVGVGEQYF. CDR3 bases: TGTGCCAGCAGCCAGCTAAACGTCGGGGTCGGGGAGCAGTACTTC.

The gene calls are TRBV7-3 and TRBJ2-2, with TRBD2 as a possible D gene (6 bases). From germline, CDR1 is SGHTA and CDR2 FQGTGA. The CDR3 runs 14 residues. Deletions cut 8 bases from V and 6 bases from J, with 16 bases between. The CDR3 nucleotides read TGTGCCAGCTTACTTAGCGGTCGCGCCGGGGAGCTGTTTTTT. It encodes CASLLSGRAGELFF.

A single count supports this clone. The CDR3 DNA reads as TGTGCCACCAGCAGAGATCGGGGGAGGGCAGGGAGGACTGAAGCTTTCTTT. Translating gives CATSRDRGRAGRTEAFF. V usage is TRBV15 and J usage is TRBJ1-1, with D perhaps TRBD1 (5 bases). Germline CDR1 reads LNHNV; CDR2 reads YYDKDF (reference sequence). V was trimmed by 0 bases and J by 5 bases, leaving 19 bases between them. CDR3 length equals 17 residues.

V gene TRBV23-1 combines with J gene TRBJ1-2; no clear D. TRBV23-1 is placed among ORFs of uncertain function. CDR3 size: 12 residues. V shed 8 bases and J shed 4 bases, with 11 bases lying between them. The CDR3 region is CASSTLLYGYTF. CDR3 sequence (DNA): TGCGCCAGCTCGACCCTCCTCTATGGCTACACCTTC.

The chain uses TRBV11-3 and TRBJ1-1; D gene ambiguous. In germline, CDR1 is SGHNT, CDR2 YENEEA. Trimming took 1 base from V and 1 from J, leaving 7 bases between them. The CDR3 sequence is 14 residues long. The CDR3 is CASSLAGRNTEAFF. CDR3 nucleotide sequence: TGTGCCAGCAGCTTAGCTGGTCGGAACACTGAAGCTTTCTTT.